This is a list of T cell receptor beta chains from one sample in a study of blood T cell repertoires in COVID-19. Using immunoSEQ multiplex PCR, the repertoire was profiled, and TCRdb retains in-frame clones only, with some absent. The sample includes around 260,000 clones, about 87% of them seen just once. Sequences were obtained from peripheral blood. The source of these receptors is a woman aged 60 to 75 with COVID-19, enrolled during active disease. CDR3s include the opening cysteine and the closing phenylalanine or tryptophan. Fields, in order: J gene, V gene, clone size, D gene, CDR3 protein, CDR3 DNA. A D gene is named only where the DNA matches it firmly. Size is stated for part of the rows, as once, few or many counts, or as a class when the clone is expanded.

j_call: TRBJ2-2; v_call: TRBV4-1; clone_size: NA; d_call: NA; cdr3_aa: CASSQIAEPSTGELFF; cdr3_nt: TGCGCCAGCAGCCAAATAGCGGAGCCCTCCACCGGGGAGCTGTTTTTT
j_call: TRBJ2-7; v_call: TRBV20-1; clone_size: NA; d_call: NA; cdr3_aa: CSARTYYEQYF; cdr3_nt: TGCAGTGCTAGAACATACTACGAGCAGTACTTC
j_call: TRBJ1-3; v_call: TRBV7-8; clone_size: NA; d_call: NA; cdr3_aa: CASSAGGAGNTIYF; cdr3_nt: TGTGCCAGCAGCGCCGGTGGGGCCGGAAACACCATATATTTT
j_call: TRBJ2-5; v_call: TRBV5-4; clone_size: few; d_call: TRBD2; cdr3_aa: CASSPTSGRKTQYF; cdr3_nt: TGTGCCAGCAGCCCTACTAGCGGGAGGAAGACCCAGTACTTC
j_call: TRBJ1-2; v_call: TRBV15; clone_size: NA; d_call: NA; cdr3_aa: CATSRVRSGIGTNYGYTF; cdr3_nt: TGTGCCACCAGCAGAGTTCGATCGGGGATAGGGACTAACTATGGCTACACCTTC
j_call: TRBJ2-3; v_call: TRBV30; clone_size: NA; d_call: TRBD1; cdr3_aa: CAWSAGTDTDTQYF; cdr3_nt: TGTGCCTGGAGTGCCGGGACAGACACAGATACGCAGTATTTT
j_call: TRBJ1-1; v_call: TRBV4-3; clone_size: NA; d_call: NA; cdr3_aa: CASSLPPAGGLNTEAFF; cdr3_nt: TGCGCCAGCAGCCTTCCACCCGCGGGGGGGCTAAACACTGAAGCTTTCTTT
j_call: TRBJ2-7; v_call: TRBV11-2; clone_size: NA; d_call: NA; cdr3_aa: CASSLITLAQTYEQYF; cdr3_nt: TGTGCCAGCAGCTTAATTACACTAGCCCAAACCTACGAGCAGTACTTC
j_call: TRBJ1-5; v_call: TRBV28; clone_size: NA; d_call: NA; cdr3_aa: CASSLWTDHSNQPQHF; cdr3_nt: TGTGCCAGCAGTTTATGGACAGATCATAGCAATCAGCCCCAGCATTTT
j_call: TRBJ1-1; v_call: TRBV5-6; clone_size: NA; d_call: NA; cdr3_aa: CASSLFREAMNTEAFF; cdr3_nt: TGTGCCAGCAGCTTGTTCAGGGAGGCCATGAACACTGAAGCTTTCTTT
j_call: TRBJ2-7; v_call: TRBV28; clone_size: NA; d_call: TRBD2; cdr3_aa: CASLKSGRVSYEQYF; cdr3_nt: TGTGCCAGCCTCAAGAGCGGGAGGGTGTCGTACGAGCAGTACTTC
j_call: TRBJ1-1; v_call: TRBV19; clone_size: once; d_call: NA; cdr3_aa: CASRDRRGSGNTEAFF; cdr3_nt: TGTGCCAGTAGGGACCGTCGAGGCTCGGGAAACACTGAAGCTTTCTTT
j_call: TRBJ2-1; v_call: TRBV5-4; clone_size: NA; d_call: TRBD1; cdr3_aa: CASSLGQASYNEQFF; cdr3_nt: TGTGCCAGCAGCCTGGGACAGGCGTCCTACAATGAGCAGTTCTTC
j_call: TRBJ1-4; v_call: TRBV6-5; clone_size: few; d_call: TRBD1; cdr3_aa: CASRAGTGNEKLFF; cdr3_nt: TGTGCCAGCAGGGCCGGGACAGGGAATGAAAAACTGTTTTTT
j_call: TRBJ2-7; v_call: TRBV7-9; clone_size: NA; d_call: NA; cdr3_aa: CASSLVVDEQYF; cdr3_nt: TGTGCCAGCAGCCTCGTAGTGGACGAGCAGTACTTC
j_call: TRBJ1-5; v_call: TRBV28; clone_size: NA; d_call: NA; cdr3_aa: CATSPTGGSGNQPQHF; cdr3_nt: TGTGCCACCTCCCCGACGGGGGGTTCGGGCAATCAGCCCCAGCATTTT
j_call: TRBJ1-5; v_call: TRBV19; clone_size: NA; d_call: NA; cdr3_aa: CASTPGLGGLNQPQHF; cdr3_nt: TGTGCCAGTACCCCGGGACTCGGCGGCCTCAATCAGCCCCAGCATTTT
j_call: TRBJ2-1; v_call: TRBV28; clone_size: NA; d_call: TRBD2; cdr3_aa: CASSSNSPSSGYSYNEQFF; cdr3_nt: TGTGCCAGCAGTTCAAACTCCCCGTCTAGCGGGTACTCCTACAATGAGCAGTTCTTC
j_call: TRBJ2-5; v_call: TRBV29-1; clone_size: NA; d_call: TRBD2; cdr3_aa: CSVGRSGRAPETQYF; cdr3_nt: TGCAGCGTGGGGCGGAGCGGGAGGGCCCCCGAGACCCAGTACTTC
j_call: TRBJ2-1; v_call: TRBV6-2/TRBV6-3; clone_size: once; d_call: TRBD2; cdr3_aa: CASSTGTTSSYNEQFF; cdr3_nt: TGTGCCAGCAGTACGGGGACTACCAGCTCCTACAATGAGCAGTTCTTC
j_call: TRBJ1-2; v_call: TRBV6-5; clone_size: NA; d_call: NA; cdr3_aa: CASRTGIGGYTF; cdr3_nt: TGTGCCAGCAGAACAGGCATTGGGGGCTACACCTTC
j_call: TRBJ2-1; v_call: TRBV19; clone_size: NA; d_call: NA; cdr3_aa: CASSIPSTSYNEQFF; cdr3_nt: TGTGCCAGTAGTATACCCTCGACTAGCTACAATGAGCAGTTCTTC
j_call: TRBJ2-7; v_call: TRBV3-1/TRBV3-2; clone_size: NA; d_call: TRBD2; cdr3_aa: CASSHGTSGRRFGYEQYF; cdr3_nt: TGTGCCAGCAGCCATGGGACTAGCGGGAGGCGATTTGGCTACGAGCAGTACTTC
j_call: TRBJ1-5; v_call: TRBV6-2/TRBV6-3; clone_size: NA; d_call: TRBD1; cdr3_aa: CASSYSMWTGGQPQHF; cdr3_nt: TGTGCCAGCAGTTACTCGATGTGGACAGGGGGTCAGCCCCAGCATTTT
j_call: TRBJ2-5; v_call: TRBV19; clone_size: NA; d_call: NA; cdr3_aa: CASSRAGTQETQYF; cdr3_nt: TGTGCCAGTAGTCGCGCAGGCACCCAAGAGACCCAGTACTTC
j_call: TRBJ2-1; v_call: TRBV5-8; clone_size: NA; d_call: TRBD2; cdr3_aa: CASSLVAGVKFF; cdr3_nt: TGTGCCAGCAGCTTGGTAGCGGGAGTTAAGTTCTTC
j_call: TRBJ2-1; v_call: TRBV24-1; clone_size: NA; d_call: NA; cdr3_aa: CATSDLQSQSSYNEQFF; cdr3_nt: TGTGCCACCAGTGATTTGCAATCACAGAGCTCCTACAATGAGCAGTTCTTC
j_call: TRBJ1-6; v_call: TRBV4-1; clone_size: NA; d_call: NA; cdr3_aa: CASSQDFGQSSYNSPLHF; cdr3_nt: TGCGCCAGCAGCCAAGATTTCGGACAGAGCTCCTATAATTCACCCCTCCACTTT
j_call: TRBJ1-2; v_call: TRBV2; clone_size: NA; d_call: NA; cdr3_aa: CASSDPAGASWGYTF; cdr3_nt: TGTGCCAGCAGTGACCCGGCAGGGGCGTCCTGGGGCTACACCTTC
j_call: TRBJ1-4; v_call: TRBV7-9; clone_size: few; d_call: NA; cdr3_aa: CASSLWGAGNEKLFF; cdr3_nt: TGTGCCAGCAGCTTATGGGGTGCGGGTAATGAAAAACTGTTTTTT
j_call: TRBJ2-7; v_call: TRBV11-1; clone_size: NA; d_call: NA; cdr3_aa: CASSTTNYEQYF; cdr3_nt: TGTGCCAGCAGCACAACCAATTACGAGCAGTACTTC
j_call: TRBJ2-5; v_call: TRBV5-4; clone_size: NA; d_call: NA; cdr3_aa: CASSSGHKETQYF; cdr3_nt: TGTGCCAGCAGCTCGGGACATAAAGAGACCCAGTACTTC
j_call: TRBJ2-1; v_call: TRBV21-1; clone_size: NA; d_call: NA; cdr3_aa: CASSNYRDREAEYYNEQFF; cdr3_nt: TGTGCCAGCAGCAACTATAGGGACAGGGAGGCAGAATACTACAATGAGCAGTTCTTC
j_call: TRBJ1-1; v_call: TRBV30; clone_size: NA; d_call: TRBD1; cdr3_aa: CAWTDRGTTEAFF; cdr3_nt: TGTGCCTGGACCGACAGGGGGACAACTGAAGCTTTCTTT
j_call: TRBJ1-2; v_call: TRBV28; clone_size: NA; d_call: NA; cdr3_aa: CASSSAEGQGYGYTF; cdr3_nt: TGTGCCAGCAGCAGCGCGGAGGGGCAAGGCTATGGCTACACCTTC
j_call: TRBJ2-1; v_call: TRBV7-9; clone_size: NA; d_call: NA; cdr3_aa: CASSPAGTGNGGQFF; cdr3_nt: TGTGCCAGCAGCCCAGCCGGGACTGGGAATGGGGGGCAGTTCTTC
j_call: TRBJ2-2; v_call: TRBV24-1; clone_size: few; d_call: TRBD2; cdr3_aa: CATSDSGLAGDTGELFF; cdr3_nt: TGTGCCACCAGTGATTCGGGACTAGCGGGGGACACCGGGGAGCTGTTTTTT
j_call: TRBJ2-1; v_call: TRBV5-1; clone_size: NA; d_call: NA; cdr3_aa: CASSSGPQDYNEQFF; cdr3_nt: TGCGCCAGCAGCTCCGGACCACAGGACTACAATGAGCAGTTCTTC
j_call: TRBJ1-1; v_call: TRBV5-1; clone_size: NA; d_call: NA; cdr3_aa: CASSWSPGTEAFF; cdr3_nt: TGCGCCAGTAGCTGGAGCCCGGGGACTGAAGCTTTCTTT
j_call: TRBJ2-1; v_call: TRBV7-9; clone_size: NA; d_call: TRBD2; cdr3_aa: CASSLSGGLSYNEQFF; cdr3_nt: TGTGCCAGCAGCTTATCGGGAGGGCTCTCCTACAATGAGCAGTTCTTC
j_call: TRBJ1-1; v_call: TRBV5-1; clone_size: NA; d_call: NA; cdr3_aa: CASSRDSDTGKNTEAFF; cdr3_nt: TGCGCCAGCAGCCGCGACTCAGATACAGGGAAGAACACTGAAGCTTTCTTT
j_call: TRBJ2-5; v_call: TRBV10-3; clone_size: NA; d_call: TRBD2; cdr3_aa: CAISGRPGTNPHQETQYF; cdr3_nt: TGTGCCATCAGTGGCCGCCCCGGGACTAATCCCCACCAAGAGACCCAGTACTTC
j_call: TRBJ2-1; v_call: TRBV7-7; clone_size: NA; d_call: TRBD1; cdr3_aa: CASSLARTGSDEQFF; cdr3_nt: TGTGCCAGCAGCTTAGCGCGGACAGGGTCCGATGAGCAGTTCTTC
j_call: TRBJ1-2; v_call: TRBV18; clone_size: once; d_call: NA; cdr3_aa: CASSPKTDRSSYGYTF; cdr3_nt: TGTGCCAGCTCACCAAAAACGGACAGATCCAGCTATGGCTACACCTTC
j_call: TRBJ1-2; v_call: TRBV30; clone_size: NA; d_call: TRBD1; cdr3_aa: CAWTLGPPGGYGYTF; cdr3_nt: TGTGCCTGGACCCTAGGCCCCCCAGGGGGGTATGGCTACACCTTC
j_call: TRBJ1-6; v_call: TRBV5-1; clone_size: NA; d_call: NA; cdr3_aa: CASSLGQGDSPLHF; cdr3_nt: TGCGCCAGCAGCTTGGGCCAGGGTGATTCACCCCTCCACTTT
j_call: TRBJ1-3; v_call: TRBV28; clone_size: NA; d_call: NA; cdr3_aa: CASSPTGSGNTIYF; cdr3_nt: TGTGCCAGCAGTCCCACAGGGTCCGGAAACACCATATATTTT
j_call: TRBJ2-2; v_call: TRBV6-1; clone_size: few; d_call: NA; cdr3_aa: CASSELTGELFF; cdr3_nt: TGTGCCAGCAGTGAACTGACCGGGGAGCTGTTTTTT
j_call: TRBJ1-1; v_call: TRBV5-1; clone_size: NA; d_call: NA; cdr3_aa: CASSLEGGRFTEAFF; cdr3_nt: TGCGCCAGCAGCTTGGAGGGGGGGCGGTTCACTGAAGCTTTCTTT
j_call: TRBJ2-1; v_call: TRBV6-2/TRBV6-3; clone_size: once; d_call: NA; cdr3_aa: CASSSDGLLSSYNEQFF; cdr3_nt: TGTGCCAGCAGTTCAGACGGACTACTGAGCTCCTACAATGAGCAGTTCTTC
j_call: TRBJ2-5; v_call: TRBV19; clone_size: NA; d_call: NA; cdr3_aa: CASSYNPGLQETQYF; cdr3_nt: TGTGCCAGTAGTTATAACCCGGGGTTACAAGAGACCCAGTACTTC
j_call: TRBJ2-2; v_call: TRBV9; clone_size: NA; d_call: NA; cdr3_aa: CASSVDRTGELFF; cdr3_nt: TGTGCCAGCAGCGTAGATCGGACCGGGGAGCTGTTTTTT
j_call: TRBJ1-2; v_call: TRBV29-1; clone_size: NA; d_call: NA; cdr3_aa: CSGRDTDYGYTF; cdr3_nt: TGCAGCGGACGGGACACCGACTATGGCTACACCTTC
j_call: TRBJ2-1; v_call: TRBV7-7; clone_size: NA; d_call: NA; cdr3_aa: CASSLNPREQFF; cdr3_nt: TGTGCCAGCAGCTTAAACCCTCGGGAGCAGTTCTTC
j_call: TRBJ2-2; v_call: TRBV4-2; clone_size: NA; d_call: NA; cdr3_aa: CASSQDLTGELFF; cdr3_nt: TGTGCCAGCAGCCAAGATCTGACCGGGGAGCTGTTTTTT
j_call: TRBJ2-3; v_call: TRBV5-4; clone_size: few; d_call: TRBD2; cdr3_aa: CASSPGLAPSTDTQYF; cdr3_nt: TGTGCCAGCAGCCCGGGACTAGCCCCTAGCACAGATACGCAGTATTTT
j_call: TRBJ2-3; v_call: TRBV3-1/TRBV3-2; clone_size: NA; d_call: TRBD2; cdr3_aa: CASSLGTSGMLDTQYF; cdr3_nt: TGTGCCAGCAGCCTAGGGACTAGCGGGATGTTGGATACGCAGTATTTT